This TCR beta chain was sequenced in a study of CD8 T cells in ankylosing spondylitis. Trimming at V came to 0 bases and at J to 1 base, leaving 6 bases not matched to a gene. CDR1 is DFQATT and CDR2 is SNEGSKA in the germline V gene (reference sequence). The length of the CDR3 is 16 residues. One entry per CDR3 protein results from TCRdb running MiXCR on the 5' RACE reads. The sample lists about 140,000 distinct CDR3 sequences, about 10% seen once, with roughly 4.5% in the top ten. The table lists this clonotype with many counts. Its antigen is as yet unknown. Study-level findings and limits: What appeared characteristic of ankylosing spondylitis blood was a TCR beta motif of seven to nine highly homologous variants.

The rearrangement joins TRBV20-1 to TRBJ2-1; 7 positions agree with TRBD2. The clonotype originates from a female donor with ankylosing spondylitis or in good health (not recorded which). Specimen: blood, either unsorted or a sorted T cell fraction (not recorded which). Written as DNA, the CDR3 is TGCAGTGCTAGAGATTACGCTAGCGGTTCCTACAATGAGCAGTTCTTC. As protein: CSARDYASGSYNEQFF.